These 11 T cell receptor beta chains share one sample of origin, sequenced in a study of CD8+CD57+ T cells in acquired aplastic anemia. Genomic DNA, serving as template, underwent TCR beta VDJ and CDR3 profiling. TCRdb itself ran the reads through MiXCR, one entry per CDR3 protein. The table lists hundreds of thousands of distinct CDR3 sequences, roughly half of them singletons. What was sequenced was sorted CD4+, CD8+, or CD8+CD57+ T cells (not recorded which) from PBMCs. The receptors derive from a human donor with severe aplastic anemia or a healthy control (not recorded which).

This clonotype was counted a few times. This chain joins TRBV18 and TRBJ1-1, with 9 bases that match TRBD1. The CDR3 runs to 17 residues. Trimming at V came to 5 bases and at J to 4 bases, leaving 14 bases not matched to a gene. CDR1 KGHSH and CDR2 LQKENI come from the germline V gene. CDR3 in amino acids: CASSITSGTGLGTEAFF. The CDR3 coding sequence is TGTGCCAGCTCAATCACCTCCGGGACAGGGCTCGGCACTGAAGCTTTCTTT.

The V call is TRBV20-1, the J call TRBJ2-7; maybe TRBD2 (6 bases). Trimming stripped 4 bases from V and 5 bases from J, with 9 bases between. Germline values: CDR1 DFQATT, CDR2 SNEGSKA (reference sequence). The CDR3 length is 11 residues. The CDR3 loop is CSAIAANEQYF. CDR3 bases: TGCAGTGCTATAGCGGCAAACGAGCAGTACTTC.

The chain combines TRBV5-1 with TRBJ2-2; D is unresolved. CDR3 length equals 14 residues. Germline V lookup: CDR1 SGHRS, CDR2 YFSETQ. With 2 bases removed from V and 2 bases from J, the gap between germline ends came to 7 bases. The CDR3 region has the DNA TGCGCCAGCAGCTTCAGTTACAACACCGGGGAGCTGTTTTTT. Its protein product is CASSFSYNTGELFF.

This clonotype was detected ten times or more. The chain carries TRBV28 and TRBJ1-6; 9 nucleotides align to TRBD1. J was trimmed by 14 bases and V by 6 bases; bases with no gene match: 11. CDR3 length: 14 amino acids. Germline CDR1 and CDR2: MDHEN and SYDVKM. The CDR3 sequence is CASRDGTGFRALHF. The DNA for the CDR3 is TGTGCCAGCAGGGACGGGACAGGGTTTAGGGCCCTCCACTTT.

The CDR3 coding sequence is TGTGCCAGCAGCCCGGTCATGGGGTCGGTAGATACGCAGTATTTT. Translated, it gives CASSPVMGSVDTQYF. The chain couples TRBV7-6 to TRBJ2-3, with D hard to call. Germline assignment: CDR1 SGHVS and CDR2 FNYEAQ. The CDR3 is 15 residues long. V was pared by 5 bases and J by 5 bases, with 17 bases between.

The CDR3 sequence: CSAPSGTGIPTNEQFF. The DNA of the CDR3 is TGCAGTGCTCCTTCCGGGACAGGGATTCCAACTAATGAGCAGTTCTTC. The chain links TRBV20-1 to TRBJ2-1; TRBD1 agrees at 9 bases. This CDR3 spans 16 amino acids. V was clipped by 5 bases and J by 7 bases; unmatched bases: 15. CDR1 and CDR2 (germline): DFQATT, SNEGSKA (reference sequence).

As concerns this clonotype: At one end the junction does not follow the germline gene, possibly because of a read error. The rearrangement uses TRBV15 and TRBJ2-3, with D unclear. Germline V CDR1 and CDR2: LNHNV, YYDKDF (reference sequence). The CDR3 has 16 residues. CDR3 coding DNA: TGTGCCACCAGCAGCTTGGTAGGTCCCCGCACAGATATGCAGTATTTT. Translated, it gives CATSSLVGPRTDMQYF.

The chain couples TRBV9 to TRBJ2-3, with TRBD2 matching 11 bases. The V and J ends lost 9 bases and 6 bases, in that order; junction bases with no gene match: 12. The CDR3 loop spans 15 amino acids. The V gene's germline CDR1 is SGDLS and CDR2 YYNGEE. CDR3 protein: CATVTSGEEEDTQYF. CDR3 sequence (DNA): TGTGCCACCGTGACTAGCGGGGAGGAAGAGGATACGCAGTATTTT. Full variable domain (outside the CDR3, taken from reference TRBV9 and TRBJ2-3): DSGVTQTPKHLITATGQRVTLRCSPRSGDLSVYWYQQSLDQGLQFLIQYYNGEERAKGNILERFSAQQFPDLHSELNLSSLELGDSALYFCATVTSGEEEDTQYFGPGTRLTVL.

This clonotype was found a few times. The V gene is TRBV12-3 or TRBV12-4, the J gene TRBJ2-5; D not resolved. The CDR3 runs 11 residues. With 6 bases removed from V and 4 bases from J, the gap between germline ends came to 6 bases. The DNA of the CDR3 is TGTGCCAGCAGGGATCGAGAGACCCAGTACTTC. Translation gives CASRDRETQYF.

With regard to this clonotype: The junction and the germline gene differ at one end; a read error may be behind it. This chain uses TRBV19 with TRBJ2-4, with D perhaps matching TRBD1 or TRBD2 (5 bases each). Germline assignment: CDR1 LNHDA and CDR2 SQIVND (reference sequence). The CDR3 extends over 12 amino acids. In DNA, the CDR3 is TGTGCCAGTAGTACCCACCGGGACCGCGCTCACTTC. The encoded protein is CASSTHRDRAHF.

In DNA, the CDR3 is TGTGCCAGCAGTGCGGGTTGGGGGCCCAGGCAGCCCCAGCATTTT. Protein product: CASSAGWGPRQPQHF. This chain links TRBV2 with TRBJ1-5, with D possibly matching TRBD1 (6 bases). The CDR3 is 15 residues long. V shed 4 bases and J shed 7 bases, with 17 bases lying between them. CDR1 is SNHLY, CDR2 FYNNEI, per germline.